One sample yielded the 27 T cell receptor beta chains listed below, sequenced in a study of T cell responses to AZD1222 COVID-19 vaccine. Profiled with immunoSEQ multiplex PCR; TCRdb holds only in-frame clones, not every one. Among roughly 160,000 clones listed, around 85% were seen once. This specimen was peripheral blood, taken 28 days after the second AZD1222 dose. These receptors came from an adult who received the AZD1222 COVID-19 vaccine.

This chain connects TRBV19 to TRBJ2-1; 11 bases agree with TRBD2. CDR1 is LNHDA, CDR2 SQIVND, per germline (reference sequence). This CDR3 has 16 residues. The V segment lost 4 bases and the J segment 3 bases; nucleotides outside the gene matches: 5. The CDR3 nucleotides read TGTGCCAGTAGTACGCTAGCGGGGGGCCACTACAATGAGCAGTTCTTC. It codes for CASSTLAGGHYNEQFF.

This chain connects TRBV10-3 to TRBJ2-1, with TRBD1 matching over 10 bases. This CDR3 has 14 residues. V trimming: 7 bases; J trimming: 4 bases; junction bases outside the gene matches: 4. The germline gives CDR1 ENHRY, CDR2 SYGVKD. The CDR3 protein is CAIKGTGEYNEQFF. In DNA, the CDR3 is TGTGCCATCAAAGGGACAGGGGAGTACAATGAGCAGTTCTTC.

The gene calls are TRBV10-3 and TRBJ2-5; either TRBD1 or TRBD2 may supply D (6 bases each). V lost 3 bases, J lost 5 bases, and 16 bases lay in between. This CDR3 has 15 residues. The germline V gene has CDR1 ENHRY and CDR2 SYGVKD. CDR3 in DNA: TGTGCCATCAGTGATATGGGGGGCAGAAGGGAGACCCAGTACTTC. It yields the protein CAISDMGGRRETQYF.

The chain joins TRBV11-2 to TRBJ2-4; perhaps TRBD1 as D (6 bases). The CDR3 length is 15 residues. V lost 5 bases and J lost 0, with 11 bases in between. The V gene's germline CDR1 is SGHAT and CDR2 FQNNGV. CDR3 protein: CASSLGQLAKNIQYF. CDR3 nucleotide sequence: TGTGCCAGCAGCCTAGGACAGTTAGCCAAAAACATTCAGTACTTC. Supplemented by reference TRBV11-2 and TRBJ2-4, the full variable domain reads EAGVAQSPRYKIIEKRQSVAFWCNPISGHATLYWYQQILGQGPKLLIQFQNNGVVDDSQLPKDRFSAERLKGVDSTLKIQPAKLEDSAVYLCASSLGQLAKNIQYFGAGTRLSVL.

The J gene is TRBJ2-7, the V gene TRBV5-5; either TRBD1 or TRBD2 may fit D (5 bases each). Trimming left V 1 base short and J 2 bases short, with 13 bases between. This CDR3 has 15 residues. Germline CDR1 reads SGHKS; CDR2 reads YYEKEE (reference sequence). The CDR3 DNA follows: TGTGCCAGCAGCTTGCGGGGCAGCCCTACCTACGAGCAGTACTTC. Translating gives CASSLRGSPTYEQYF.

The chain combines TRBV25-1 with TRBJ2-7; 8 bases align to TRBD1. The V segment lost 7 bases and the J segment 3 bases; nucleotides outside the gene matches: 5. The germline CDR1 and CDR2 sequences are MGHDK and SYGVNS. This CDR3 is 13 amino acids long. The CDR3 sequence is CASTGTGHYEQYF. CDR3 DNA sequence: TGTGCCAGCACCGGGACAGGCCACTACGAGCAGTACTTC.

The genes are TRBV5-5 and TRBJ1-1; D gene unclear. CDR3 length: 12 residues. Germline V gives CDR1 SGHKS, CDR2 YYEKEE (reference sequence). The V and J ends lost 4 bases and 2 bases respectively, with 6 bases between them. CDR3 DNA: TGTGCCAGCAGCACCTTAAACACTGAAGCTTTCTTT. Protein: CASSTLNTEAFF.

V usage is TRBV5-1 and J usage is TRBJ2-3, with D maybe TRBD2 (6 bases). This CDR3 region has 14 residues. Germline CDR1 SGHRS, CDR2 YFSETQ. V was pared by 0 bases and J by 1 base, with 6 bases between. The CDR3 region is CASSLVAGTDTQYF. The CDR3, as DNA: TGCGCCAGCAGCTTGGTAGCGGGCACAGATACGCAGTATTTT.

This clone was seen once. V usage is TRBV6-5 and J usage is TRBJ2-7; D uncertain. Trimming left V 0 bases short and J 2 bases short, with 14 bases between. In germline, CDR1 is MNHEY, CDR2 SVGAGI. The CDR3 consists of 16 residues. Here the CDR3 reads CASSYSRGPVTYEQYF. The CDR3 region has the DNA TGTGCCAGCAGTTACTCGAGAGGTCCGGTCACCTACGAGCAGTACTTC.

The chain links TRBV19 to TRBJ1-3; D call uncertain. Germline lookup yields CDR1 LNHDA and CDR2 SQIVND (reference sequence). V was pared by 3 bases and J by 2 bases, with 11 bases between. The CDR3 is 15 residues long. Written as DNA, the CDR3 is TGTGCCAGTAGTATGGGCCTCAGCGCTGGAAACACCATATATTTT. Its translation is CASSMGLSAGNTIYF.

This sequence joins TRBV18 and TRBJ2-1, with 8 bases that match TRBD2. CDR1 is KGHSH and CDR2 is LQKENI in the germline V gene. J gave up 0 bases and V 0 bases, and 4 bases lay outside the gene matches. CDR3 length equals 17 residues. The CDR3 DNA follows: TGTGCCAGCTCACCACCGGTTGGGACTAGCTCCTACAATGAGCAGTTCTTC. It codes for CASSPPVGTSSYNEQFF.

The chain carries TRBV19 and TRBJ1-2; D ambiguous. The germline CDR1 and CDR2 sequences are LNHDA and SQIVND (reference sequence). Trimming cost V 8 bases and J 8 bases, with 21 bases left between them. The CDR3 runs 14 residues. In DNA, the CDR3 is TGTGCCAGTCGTAAACCGGGAAAACGGAGCGGCTACACCTTC. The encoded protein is CASRKPGKRSGYTF.

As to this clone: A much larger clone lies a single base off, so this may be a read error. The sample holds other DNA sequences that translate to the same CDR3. The DNA for the CDR3 is TGTGCCAGCAGCCCAGGGCGGGACGAGCAGTACTTC. Its translation is CASSPGRDEQYF. The V and J genes are TRBV7-9 and TRBJ2-7; D may be TRBD1 or TRBD2 (5 bases each). The CDR3 has 12 residues. Germline loops: CDR1 SEHNR, CDR2 FQNEAQ (reference sequence). Trimming pared 5 bases from V and 5 bases from J, leaving 10 bases between.

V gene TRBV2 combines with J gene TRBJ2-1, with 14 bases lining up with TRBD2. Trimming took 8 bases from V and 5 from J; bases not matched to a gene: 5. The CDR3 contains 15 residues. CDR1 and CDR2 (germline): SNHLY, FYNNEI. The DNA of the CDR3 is TGTGCCAGCCAAAGACTAGCGGGGGGGAACAATGAGCAGTTCTTC. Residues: CASQRLAGGNNEQFF. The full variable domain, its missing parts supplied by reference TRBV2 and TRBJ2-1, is EPEVTQTPSHQVTQMGQEVILRCVPISNHLYFYWYRQILGQKVEFLVSFYNNEISEKSEIFDDQFSVERPDGSNFTLKIRSTKLEDSAMYFCASQRLAGGNNEQFFGPGTRLTVL.

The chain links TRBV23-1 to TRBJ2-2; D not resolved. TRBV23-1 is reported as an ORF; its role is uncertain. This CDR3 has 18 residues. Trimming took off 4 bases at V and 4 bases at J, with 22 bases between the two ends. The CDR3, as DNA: TGCGCCAGCAGTCCCGTGCTAGACGCGAACTCGAGCACCGGGGAGCTGTTTTTT. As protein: CASSPVLDANSSTGELFF.

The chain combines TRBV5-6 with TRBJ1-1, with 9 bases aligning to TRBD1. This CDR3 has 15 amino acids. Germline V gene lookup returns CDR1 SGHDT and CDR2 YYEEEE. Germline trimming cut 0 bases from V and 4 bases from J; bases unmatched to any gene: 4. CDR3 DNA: TGTGCCAGCAGCTTGGTCGGGGACAGGGTCACTGAAGCTTTCTTT. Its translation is CASSLVGDRVTEAFF.

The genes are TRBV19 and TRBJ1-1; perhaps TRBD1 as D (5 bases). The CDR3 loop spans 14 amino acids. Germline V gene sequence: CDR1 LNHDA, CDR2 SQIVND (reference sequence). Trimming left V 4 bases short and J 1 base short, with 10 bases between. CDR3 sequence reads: CASSKGLPNTEAFF. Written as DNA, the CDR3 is TGTGCCAGTAGTAAGGGACTTCCGAACACTGAAGCTTTCTTT.

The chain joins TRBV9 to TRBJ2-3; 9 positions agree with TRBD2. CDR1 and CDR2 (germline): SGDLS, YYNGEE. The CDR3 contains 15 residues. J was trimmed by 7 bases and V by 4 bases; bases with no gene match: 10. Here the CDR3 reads CASSTRTSAPNTQYF. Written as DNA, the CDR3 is TGTGCCAGCAGCACACGGACTAGCGCCCCAAATACGCAGTATTTT.

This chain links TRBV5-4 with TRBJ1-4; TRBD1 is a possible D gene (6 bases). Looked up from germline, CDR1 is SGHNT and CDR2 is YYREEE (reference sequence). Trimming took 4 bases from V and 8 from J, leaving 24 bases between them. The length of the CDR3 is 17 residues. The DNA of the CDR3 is TGTGCCAGCAGCAACCCAGAGGACAGCGCTAAGAAGGAAAAACTGTTTTTT. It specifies CASSNPEDSAKKEKLFF.

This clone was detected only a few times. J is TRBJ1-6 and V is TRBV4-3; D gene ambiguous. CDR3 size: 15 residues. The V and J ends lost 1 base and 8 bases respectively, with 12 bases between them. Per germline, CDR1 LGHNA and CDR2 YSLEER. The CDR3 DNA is TGCGCCAGCAGCCAAGCGGCCAGTACCTATTCACCCCTCCACTTT. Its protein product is CASSQAASTYSPLHF.

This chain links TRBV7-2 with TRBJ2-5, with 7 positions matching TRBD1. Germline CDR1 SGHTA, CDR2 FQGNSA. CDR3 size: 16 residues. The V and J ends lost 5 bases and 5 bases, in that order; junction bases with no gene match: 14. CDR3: CASSNFQRGRLETQYF. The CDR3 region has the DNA TGTGCCAGCAGCAATTTTCAAAGGGGGCGCTTGGAGACCCAGTACTTC.

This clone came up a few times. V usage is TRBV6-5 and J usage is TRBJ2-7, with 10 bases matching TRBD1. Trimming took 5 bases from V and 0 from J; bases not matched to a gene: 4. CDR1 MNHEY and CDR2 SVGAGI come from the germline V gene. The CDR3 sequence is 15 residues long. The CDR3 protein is CASSRDRGSSYEQYF. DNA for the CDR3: TGTGCCAGCAGTAGGGACAGGGGATCCTCCTACGAGCAGTACTTC.

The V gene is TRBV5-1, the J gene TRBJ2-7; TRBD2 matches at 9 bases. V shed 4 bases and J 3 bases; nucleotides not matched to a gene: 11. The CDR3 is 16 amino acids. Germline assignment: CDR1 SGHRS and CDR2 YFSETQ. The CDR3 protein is CASSPPGLAGIYEQYF. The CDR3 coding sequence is TGCGCCAGCAGCCCACCCGGGCTAGCGGGGATCTACGAGCAGTACTTC.

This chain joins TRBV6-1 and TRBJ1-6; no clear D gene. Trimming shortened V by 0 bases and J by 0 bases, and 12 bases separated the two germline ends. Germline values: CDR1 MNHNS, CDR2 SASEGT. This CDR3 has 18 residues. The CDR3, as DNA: TGTGCCAGCAGTGAAGCGCACAAGTCGAGCTCCTATAATTCACCCCTCCACTTT. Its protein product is CASSEAHKSSSYNSPLHF.

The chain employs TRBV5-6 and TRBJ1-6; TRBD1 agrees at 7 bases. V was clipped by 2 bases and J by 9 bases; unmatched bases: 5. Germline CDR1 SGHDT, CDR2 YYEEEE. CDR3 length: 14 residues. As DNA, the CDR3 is TGTGCCAGCAGCTTACAGGGGAGGAGTTCACCCCTCCACTTT. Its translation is CASSLQGRSSPLHF.

CDR3 protein: CASSGREGGASGNTIYF. The CDR3 coding sequence is TGTGCCAGCAGCGGGAGGGAGGGGGGCGCCTCTGGAAACACCATATATTTT. The rearrangement joins TRBV7-2 to TRBJ1-3; possible D gene TRBD1, 6 bases. Germline V gene lookup returns CDR1 SGHTA and CDR2 FQGNSA. The CDR3 runs to 17 residues. The germline V and J ends were trimmed by 5 bases and 0 bases, with 17 bases remaining between them.

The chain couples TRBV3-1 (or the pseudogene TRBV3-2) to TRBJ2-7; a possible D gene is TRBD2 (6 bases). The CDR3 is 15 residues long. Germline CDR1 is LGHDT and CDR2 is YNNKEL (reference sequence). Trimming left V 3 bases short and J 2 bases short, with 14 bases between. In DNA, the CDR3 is TGTGCCAGCAGCCACCACGGGGGAACAACCTACGAGCAGTACTTC. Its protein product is CASSHHGGTTYEQYF.